The 23 T cell receptor beta chains given below trace back to one sample, sequenced in a study of CD8+ T cells in alopecia areata. The treatment here: oral pan-JAK inhibitor, 5-10 mg twice daily. Extracted RNA was reverse transcribed, and the resulting cDNA served as sequencing template. Profiling relied on immunoSEQ multiplex PCR, and the TCRdb table lists in-frame clones only, not all of them. The repertoire holds some 58,000 clones, approximately 44% seen once, with approximately 20% in the top ten. The material sequenced was CD8+ T cells sorted from blood, taken at approximately week 36, from a patient treated with tofacitinib. Receptors were obtained from a human donor with alopecia areata.

This clone has just a few counts. The chain couples TRBV15 to TRBJ2-1; possible D gene TRBD2, 7 bases. The germline V and J ends were trimmed by 5 bases and 0 bases, with 14 bases remaining between them. CDR3 length equals 16 residues. Germline V gene sequence: CDR1 LNHNV, CDR2 YYDKDF (reference sequence). CDR3 protein: CATSGRGADSYNEQFF. CDR3 bases: TGTGCCACCAGCGGCCGGGGGGCCGACTCCTACAATGAGCAGTTCTTC.

V is TRBV19 and J is TRBJ1-1, with no clear D. The CDR3 has 14 amino acids. Trimming shortened V by 7 bases and J by 1 base, and 13 bases separated the two germline ends. The germline V gene encodes CDR1 LNHDA and CDR2 SQIVND (reference sequence). The CDR3 DNA follows: TGTGCCAGTATCCGGGAACGGGGGAACACTGAAGCTTTCTTT. Protein product: CASIRERGNTEAFF. The whole variable domain, remainder taken from reference TRBV19 and TRBJ1-1, is DGGITQSPKYLFRKEGQNVTLSCEQNLNHDAMYWYRQDPGQGLRLIYYSQIVNDFQKGDIAEGYSVSREKKESFPLTVTSAQKNPTAFYLCASIRERGNTEAFFGQGTRLTVV.

V and J are TRBV9 and TRBJ2-7, with TRBD2 matching 10 bases. CDR1 and CDR2 (germline): SGDLS, YYNGEE. The V gene end was trimmed by 3 bases and the J gene end by 6 bases; junction bases not matched to a gene: 9. The CDR3 runs 15 residues. The CDR3 here is CASSASSGSSGEQYF. DNA of the CDR3: TGTGCCAGCAGCGCGTCTAGCGGGAGTTCGGGCGAGCAGTACTTC.

This clone was counted ten times or more. This chain connects TRBV7-9 to TRBJ2-2; 7 bases are shared with TRBD1. Germline CDR1 reads SEHNR; CDR2 reads FQNEAQ (reference sequence). V lost 5 bases, J lost 1 base, and 7 bases stayed unmatched. The CDR3 extends over 16 amino acids. The CDR3 nucleotides read TGTGCCAGCAGCCCTACCGGGACAGTGAACACCGGGGAGCTGTTTTTT. It codes for CASSPTGTVNTGELFF.

This clone was recorded only once. J is TRBJ2-3 and V is TRBV5-1; tentatively, D is TRBD2 (6 bases). Germline-derived CDR1 and CDR2 are SGHRS and YFSETQ. CDR3 length: 15 residues. V lost 0 bases and J lost 6, with 14 bases in between. The CDR3 bases are TGCGCCAGCAGCTTGGCCGCTGCGGGAAGGGATACGCAGTATTTT. Translated, it gives CASSLAAAGRDTQYF.

This chain joins TRBV4-2 and TRBJ2-2, with no clear D. CDR3 length: 12 residues. Germline V gene lookup returns CDR1 LGHNA and CDR2 YNFKEQ. Trimming pared 8 bases from V and 6 bases from J, leaving 10 bases between. The CDR3 spells CASSAVAGELFF. The DNA of the CDR3 is TGTGCCAGCTCTGCGGTGGCCGGGGAGCTGTTTTTT.

This clone has a handful of counts. The V gene is TRBV29-1, the J gene TRBJ1-4; D is ambiguous. V dropped 4 bases and J dropped 6 bases, with 9 bases sitting between them. Per germline, CDR1 SQVTM and CDR2 ANQGSEA. This CDR3 comprises 12 residues. CDR3 nucleotide sequence: TGCAGCGTTGGGGGTATGGATGAAAAACTGTTTTTT. It codes for CSVGGMDEKLFF.

This chain's CDR3 is CASSLNTEAFF. The CDR3 DNA reads as TGTGCCAGCAGTCTCAACACTGAAGCTTTCTTT. V usage is TRBV27 and J usage is TRBJ1-1; no definite D call. In germline, CDR1 is MNHEY, CDR2 SMNVEV (reference sequence). CDR3 length: 11 residues. Trimming cost V 5 bases and J 2 bases, with 3 bases left between them.

The chain carries TRBV7-9 and TRBJ2-1, with 9 bases lining up with TRBD1. Germline V lookup: CDR1 SEHNR, CDR2 FQNEAQ (reference sequence). The CDR3 contains 16 residues. V was pared by 4 bases and J by 6 bases, with 10 bases of the junction left unmatched. The CDR3: CASSSRDRDVGNEQFF. The CDR3 region has the DNA TGTGCCAGCAGCTCCCGGGACAGGGATGTGGGCAATGAGCAGTTCTTC.

The chain is built from TRBV29-1 and TRBJ2-7, with 13 nucleotides matching TRBD2. With 4 bases clipped from V and 3 bases from J, the junction kept 3 bases outside the gene matches. The CDR3 contains 14 residues. Per germline, CDR1 SQVTM and CDR2 ANQGSEA. In DNA, the CDR3 is TGCAGCGTTGGGACTAGCGGGAGTCTCTACGAGCAGTACTTC. It yields the protein CSVGTSGSLYEQYF.

The chain carries TRBV5-6 and TRBJ2-1; D is unresolved. The length of the CDR3 is 14 residues. Between the trimmed V and J ends, which lost 2 bases and 5 bases, there was a span of 11 bases. Germline CDR1 SGHDT, CDR2 YYEEEE. The CDR3 is CASSLRYHNNEQFF. In nucleotides, the CDR3 is TGTGCCAGCAGCTTAAGATACCATAACAATGAGCAGTTCTTC.

The chain recombines TRBV7-9 with TRBJ1-1; TRBD1 is a possible D gene (5 bases). Germline-derived CDR1 and CDR2 are SEHNR and FQNEAQ (reference sequence). Trimming pared 3 bases from V and 1 base from J, leaving 9 bases between. CDR3 length equals 14 residues. CDR3 loop: CASSFGQSNTEAFF. The CDR3 region has the DNA TGTGCCAGCAGCTTCGGACAATCGAACACTGAAGCTTTCTTT.

This clone was counted once. In DNA, the CDR3 is TGTGCCAGTAGTACCGGTGGGAATCAGCCCCAGCATTTT. The encoded protein is CASSTGGNQPQHF. The V gene is TRBV19, the J gene TRBJ1-5, with D unclear. V was shortened by 4 bases and J by 4 bases, with 8 bases between the two germline ends. The CDR3 loop spans 13 amino acids. The germline V gene has CDR1 LNHDA and CDR2 SQIVND (reference sequence).

The rearrangement joins TRBV7-2 to TRBJ2-7, with TRBD2 as a possible D gene (6 bases). The V end lost 5 bases, the J end lost 5 bases, and 10 bases lay between the germline ends. CDR3 length: 12 residues. The V gene's germline CDR1 is SGHTA and CDR2 FQGNSA. The CDR3 sequence is CASSPRGDEQYF. The CDR3 DNA reads TGTGCCAGCAGCCCGCGGGGTGACGAGCAGTACTTC.

The gene calls are TRBV4-1 and TRBJ1-2, with 7 bases identical to TRBD1. The CDR3 spans 16 residues. Germline V gene data show CDR1 as MGHRA and CDR2 as YSYEKL. J gave up 4 bases and V 6 bases, and 14 bases lay outside the gene matches. CDR3 region: CASRAGGGALGYGYTF. The CDR3 bases are TGCGCCAGCAGAGCGGGAGGGGGCGCCTTGGGCTATGGCTACACCTTC.

The J gene is TRBJ2-1, the V gene TRBV5-1, with D hard to call. The ends were cut back, 1 base at V and 6 bases at J, with 2 bases in the middle. CDR1 is SGHRS, CDR2 YFSETQ, per germline. The CDR3 sequence is 11 residues long. CDR3 in amino acids: CASSLRNEQFF. CDR3 sequence (DNA): TGCGCCAGCAGCTTGCGCAATGAGCAGTTCTTC. The full variable domain, rest sourced from reference TRBV5-1 and TRBJ2-1, is KAGVTQTPRYLIKTRGQQVTLSCSPISGHRSVSWYQQTPGQGLQFLFEYFSETQRNKGNFPGRFSGRQFSNSRSEMNVSTLELGDSALYLCASSLRNEQFFGPGTRLTVL.

This clone was recorded a few times. V is TRBV27 and J is TRBJ2-1; 8 bases align to TRBD2. The ends lost 8 bases at V and 7 bases at J; junction bases unmatched: 10. Germline CDR1 is MNHEY and CDR2 is SMNVEV (reference sequence). This CDR3 is 14 amino acids long. The DNA for the CDR3 is TGTGCCAGCGGCATGACGGGAGGGCAGAATGAGCAGTTCTTC. Residues: CASGMTGGQNEQFF.

The V and J genes are TRBV27 and TRBJ1-1; D is undetermined. Germline CDR1 reads MNHEY; CDR2 reads SMNVEV (reference sequence). V gave up 8 bases and J gave up 1 base, with 11 bases separating them. The length of the CDR3 is 13 residues. As DNA, the CDR3 is TGTGCCAGCCGCCCCCGGGGGAACACTGAAGCTTTCTTT. Translated: CASRPRGNTEAFF.

V usage is TRBV29-1 and J usage is TRBJ2-1; 8 bases are a match to TRBD1. The CDR3 has 14 amino acids. CDR1 and CDR2 from the germline V gene are SQVTM and ANQGSEA. V dropped 6 bases and J dropped 6; count of bases not matched to a gene: 10. CDR3 sequence: CSVTGGVRGNEQFF. The CDR3 DNA reads as TGCAGCGTAACAGGGGGAGTACGGGGCAATGAGCAGTTCTTC.

This clone came up a few times. The chain links TRBV29-1 to TRBJ2-7; 7 bases fit TRBD2. V lost 5 bases to trimming and J lost 1 base; unmatched junction nucleotides: 14. Germline V gene lookup returns CDR1 SQVTM and CDR2 ANQGSEA. This CDR3 contains 16 residues. This chain's CDR3 is CSVTEGRTAGSYEQYF. CDR3 DNA sequence: TGCAGCGTTACCGAAGGGCGAACAGCGGGATCCTACGAGCAGTACTTC.

V is TRBV4-2 and J is TRBJ2-7; D is possibly TRBD1 or TRBD2 (5 bases each). The CDR3 has 15 amino acids. Germline CDR1 and CDR2: LGHNA and YNFKEQ. Trimming removed 3 bases from V and 1 base from J, with 13 bases in between. The CDR3 nucleotides read TGTGCCAGCAGCCAGGACATCTCGGGGTCCTACGAGCAGTACTTC. Its translation is CASSQDISGSYEQYF.

Comments on this clone: Sequence at one end of the junction differs from germline and may be a read error. J is TRBJ1-1 and V is TRBV29-1, with TRBD1 as a possible D gene (6 bases). This CDR3 comprises 15 residues. Germline CDR1 is SQVTM and CDR2 is ANQGSEA. The CDR3 region is CSVGGGDLGNSEAFF. CDR3 nucleotide sequence: TGCAGCGTTGGAGGGGGGGATTTAGGTAACAGTGAAGCTTTCTTT.

This sequence joins TRBV9 and TRBJ2-3; 7 bases match TRBD2. The germline V gene encodes CDR1 SGDLS and CDR2 YYNGEE. This CDR3 has 16 amino acids. J was trimmed by 4 bases and V by 1 base; bases with no gene match: 9. The CDR3 DNA sequence: TGTGCCAGCAGCGTAAGCCCGATGGCGGGAGCAGATACGCAGTATTTT. Protein: CASSVSPMAGADTQYF. The complete variable domain, with remaining parts taken from reference TRBV9 and TRBJ2-3, reads DSGVTQTPKHLITATGQRVTLRCSPRSGDLSVYWYQQSLDQGLQFLIQYYNGEERAKGNILERFSAQQFPDLHSELNLSSLELGDSALYFCASSVSPMAGADTQYFGPGTRLTVL.